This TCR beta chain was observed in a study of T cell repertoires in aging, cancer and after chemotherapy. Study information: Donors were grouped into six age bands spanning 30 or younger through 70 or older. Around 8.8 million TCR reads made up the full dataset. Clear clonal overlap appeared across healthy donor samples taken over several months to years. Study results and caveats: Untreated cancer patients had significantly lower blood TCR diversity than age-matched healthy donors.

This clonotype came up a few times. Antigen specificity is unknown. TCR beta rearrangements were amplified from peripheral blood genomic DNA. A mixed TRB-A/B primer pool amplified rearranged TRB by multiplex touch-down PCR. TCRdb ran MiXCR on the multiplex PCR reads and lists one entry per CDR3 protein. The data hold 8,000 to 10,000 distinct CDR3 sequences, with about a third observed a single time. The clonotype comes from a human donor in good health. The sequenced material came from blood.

CDR3 in amino acids: CASSEMGENNEQFF. As DNA, the CDR3 is TGTGCCAGCAGTGAAATGGGGGAGAACAATGAGCAGTTCTTC. The chain joins TRBV6-4 to TRBJ2-1; D tentatively reads TRBD1 or TRBD2 (5 bases each). V lost 3 bases and J lost 5, with 11 bases in between. This CDR3 spans 14 amino acids. Germline V lookup: CDR1 MRHNA, CDR2 SNTAGT.